The 22 T cell receptor beta chains presented below share a single source sample, sequenced in a study of memory CD4+ T cells and cytomegalovirus serostatus. The sort gate was single viable CD3+CD4+CD8-CD45RO+ cells for memory CD4+ T cells. Some clones are missing from TCRdb's copy, which holds only in-frame ones; the method was immunoSEQ multiplex PCR. This sample has 55,000 or so clones; 60% to 85% occur once, and the top ten carry approximately 1.4%. Input material: memory CD4+ T cells from blood. Source of these receptors: an adult in good health and CMV-seropositive.

The chain employs TRBV28 and TRBJ2-1; 7 bases agree with TRBD2. Losses at the gene ends were 7 bases for V and 1 base for J; bases not matched to a gene: 16. CDR3 length: 18 amino acids. Germline V gives CDR1 MDHEN, CDR2 SYDVKM. CDR3 residues: CASIPSSGDSLSYNEQFF. The DNA for the CDR3 is TGTGCCAGCATACCCTCTAGCGGCGACTCCTTATCCTACAATGAGCAGTTCTTC.

This chain uses TRBV27 with TRBJ1-2; D unresolved. CDR3 length equals 14 residues. Germline V gene data show CDR1 as MNHEY and CDR2 as SMNVEV (reference sequence). Between the trimmed V and J ends, which lost 4 bases and 0 bases, there was a span of 9 bases. CDR3 sequence (DNA): TGTGCCAGCAGTTCCAGAAATTCTAACTATGGCTACACCTTC. As protein: CASSSRNSNYGYTF.

The chain is built from TRBV19 and TRBJ1-5; TRBD1 is a possible D gene (6 bases). Germline loops: CDR1 LNHDA, CDR2 SQIVND (reference sequence). The germline V and J ends were trimmed by 5 bases and 6 bases, with 23 bases remaining between them. CDR3 length: 17 residues. The CDR3, as DNA: TGTGCCAGTAGTCCAGAGGGTACCAGGGGAAGGAGTCAGCCCCAGCATTTT. This encodes CASSPEGTRGRSQPQHF.

Written as DNA, the CDR3 is TGTGCCAGTAGGCTCTCAGGGTCGGTACGGCCCCAGCATTTT. Its translation: CASRLSGSVRPQHF. The rearrangement joins TRBV19 to TRBJ1-5, with D possibly matching TRBD1 (5 bases). The germline gives CDR1 LNHDA, CDR2 SQIVND (reference sequence). The CDR3 length is 14 residues. Trimming stripped 6 bases from V and 9 bases from J, with 18 bases between.

J is TRBJ1-6 and V is TRBV30; 11 nucleotides align to TRBD1. CDR3 size: 16 residues. Unmatched junction bases numbered 7, after V lost 3 bases and J lost 6 bases. CDR1 and CDR2 from the germline V gene are GTSNPN and SVGIG (reference sequence). The CDR3 is CAWRPPGQGVNSPLHF. CDR3 bases: TGTGCCTGGAGACCCCCGGGACAGGGGGTTAATTCACCCCTCCACTTT.

The rearrangement uses TRBV14 and TRBJ2-5, with 8 nucleotides matching TRBD2. There are 15 residues in the CDR3. Trimming removed 5 bases from V and 4 bases from J; junction bases left unmatched: 9. The germline CDR1 and CDR2 sequences are SGHDN and FVKESK. The CDR3 sequence is CASSFRTSFGETQYF. The CDR3 DNA reads as TGTGCCAGCAGCTTCCGGACTAGCTTCGGAGAGACCCAGTACTTC.

V and J are TRBV28 and TRBJ1-4; D is perhaps TRBD1 (6 bases). V was shortened by 7 bases and J by 4 bases, with 16 bases between the two germline ends. The germline gives CDR1 MDHEN, CDR2 SYDVKM. This CDR3 is built from 15 residues. The CDR3 DNA is TGTGCCAGCAACTCACAGGGACGCGGTAATGAAAAACTGTTTTTT. Protein: CASNSQGRGNEKLFF.

The chain has TRBV7-2 and TRBJ2-3; D remains ambiguous. Germline CDR1 and CDR2: SGHTA and FQGNSA. This CDR3 is 12 amino acids long. V was trimmed by 5 bases and J by 5 bases, leaving 8 bases between them. The CDR3 bases are TGTGCCAGCAGCCCCTATGGAGATACGCAGTATTTT. It translates to CASSPYGDTQYF.

The chain recombines TRBV19 with TRBJ1-5; D remains ambiguous. Trimming left V 3 bases short and J 9 bases short, with 18 bases between. The CDR3 totals 15 residues. The germline CDR1 and CDR2 sequences are LNHDA and SQIVND (reference sequence). CDR3 coding DNA: TGTGCCAGTAGTATTGACTTGGCCCCCGGATCGCCCCAGCATTTT. Translated: CASSIDLAPGSPQHF.

V gene TRBV6-4 combines with J gene TRBJ2-1; 14 nucleotides agree with TRBD2. The CDR3 is 16 residues long. Germline assignment: CDR1 MRHNA and CDR2 SNTAGT. J was trimmed by 8 bases and V by 4 bases; bases with no gene match: 7. The CDR3 is CASSGKGLAGAYEQFF. For the CDR3, the DNA is TGTGCCAGCAGTGGGAAGGGACTAGCGGGAGCCTATGAGCAGTTCTTC.

J is TRBJ2-7 and V is TRBV11-3, with 7 bases that match TRBD2. This CDR3 has 15 amino acids. Germline lookup yields CDR1 SGHNT and CDR2 YENEEA. Trimming took 1 base from V and 7 from J; bases not matched to a gene: 10. CDR3 loop: CASSLGGTAGGEQYF. The CDR3 nucleotides read TGTGCCAGCAGCTTAGGGGGGACTGCCGGGGGGGAGCAGTACTTC.

V usage is TRBV6-1 and J usage is TRBJ2-1, with TRBD2 matching 10 bases. V lost 3 bases, J lost 13 bases, and 3 bases stayed unmatched. The CDR3 length is 12 residues. Germline CDR1 MNHNS, CDR2 SASEGT. The chain's CDR3 is CASSDSGRTQFF. In DNA, the CDR3 is TGTGCCAGCAGTGATAGCGGGAGGACACAGTTCTTC.

This rearrangement joins TRBV28 to TRBJ2-5; 7 bases are a match to TRBD1. V trimming: 6 bases; J trimming: 5 bases; junction bases outside the gene matches: 3. The CDR3 is 12 amino acids. CDR1 MDHEN and CDR2 SYDVKM come from the germline V gene. CDR3 sequence reads: CASRTGYETQYF. The CDR3 nucleotides read TGTGCCAGCAGGACAGGGTATGAGACCCAGTACTTC. The full variable domain, completed using reference TRBV28 and TRBJ2-5, is DVKVTQSSRYLVKRTGEKVFLECVQDMDHENMFWYRQDPGLGLRLIYFSYDVKMKEKGDIPEGYSVSREKKERFSLILESASTNQTSMYLCASRTGYETQYFGPGTRLLVL.

Only one count was recorded for this clone. The rearrangement joins TRBV29-1 to TRBJ1-5; TRBD1 is a possible D gene (5 bases). The CDR3 runs 14 residues. V was pared by 4 bases and J by 6 bases, with 16 bases between. CDR1 SQVTM and CDR2 ANQGSEA come from the germline V gene. The CDR3 nucleotides read TGCAGCGTTGGCCAGGGATTTGGTGGTCAGCCCCAGCATTTT. Amino acid sequence: CSVGQGFGGQPQHF.

The chain joins TRBV9 to TRBJ2-7; D may be TRBD1 (5 bases). The CDR3 totals 14 residues. CDR1 and CDR2 from the germline V gene are SGDLS and YYNGEE. V was trimmed by 3 bases and J by 2 bases, leaving 12 bases between them. The CDR3 bases are TGTGCCAGCAGCGAAACAATGGGGCCCTACGAGCAGTACTTC. Amino acid sequence: CASSETMGPYEQYF.

This chain links TRBV27 with TRBJ2-4; a weak D match, TRBD1 (7 bases). This CDR3 spans 21 amino acids. V lost 2 bases to trimming and J lost 5 bases, with 31 bases between them. Germline loops: CDR1 MNHEY, CDR2 SMNVEV (reference sequence). This CDR3 reads CASSLKRPAGGWAGGQNIQYF. The CDR3 DNA follows: TGTGCCAGCAGTTTAAAACGGCCCGCTGGTGGCTGGGCAGGGGGGCAAAACATTCAGTACTTC.

The J gene is TRBJ2-2, the V gene TRBV9; D not certain. Trimming pared 0 bases from V and 0 bases from J, leaving 3 bases between. Germline V gene data show CDR1 as SGDLS and CDR2 as YYNGEE. The CDR3 is 14 amino acids. CDR3 amino acids: CASSVVPNTGELFF. The DNA of the CDR3 is TGTGCCAGCAGCGTAGTCCCGAACACCGGGGAGCTGTTTTTT.

The gene calls are TRBV28 and TRBJ2-5; D is possibly TRBD1 (6 bases). Trimming took 5 bases from V and 5 from J, leaving 21 bases between them. CDR1 and CDR2 from the germline V gene are MDHEN and SYDVKM. The CDR3 length is 16 residues. The CDR3, as DNA: TGTGCCAGCAGTCTTAATACAGGGTTTTTTGGCGAGACCCAGTACTTC. It yields the protein CASSLNTGFFGETQYF.

The chain is built from TRBV11-1 and TRBJ2-3; D is perhaps TRBD2 (5 bases). The V gene lost 2 bases and the J gene lost 0 bases, with 12 bases spanning the gap. Per germline, CDR1 SGHAT and CDR2 FQDESV (reference sequence). There are 16 residues in the CDR3. CDR3 protein: CASSLWASPSTDTQYF. CDR3 in DNA: TGTGCCAGCAGCTTATGGGCTAGCCCCAGCACAGATACGCAGTATTTT.

This chain links TRBV5-5 with TRBJ2-7, with D perhaps TRBD2 (6 bases). Trimming took off 1 base at V and 2 bases at J, with 13 bases between the two ends. The CDR3 has 15 residues. Germline V gene sequence: CDR1 SGHKS, CDR2 YYEKEE (reference sequence). The CDR3 region has the DNA TGTGCCAGCAGCTTGACTAGCCCTAACCCCTACGAGCAGTACTTC. Its protein product is CASSLTSPNPYEQYF. The full variable domain, rest sourced from reference TRBV5-5 and TRBJ2-7, is DAGVTQSPTHLIKTRGQQVTLRCSPISGHKSVSWYQQVLGQGPQFIFQYYEKEERGRGNFPDRFSARQFPNYSSELNVNALLLGDSALYLCASSLTSPNPYEQYFGPGTRLTVT.

The CDR3, as DNA: TGTGCCATCGGACAGGCTGGAAACACCATATATTTT. Translating it yields CAIGQAGNTIYF. V gene TRBV6-6 combines with J gene TRBJ1-3; 7 bases are shared with TRBD1. Germline V gives CDR1 MNHNY, CDR2 SVGAGI (reference sequence). CDR3 size: 12 residues. After removal of 10 bases from V and 2 bases from J, the junction contained 2 bases not matched to a gene.

This chain uses TRBV11-2 with TRBJ2-1; 7 nucleotides line up with TRBD2. The CDR3 sequence is 17 residues long. The germline CDR1 and CDR2 sequences are SGHAT and FQNNGV. V trimming: 1 base; J trimming: 0 bases; junction bases outside the gene matches: 6. The CDR3 loop reads CASSLGGSLSSYNEQFF. CDR3 nucleotide sequence: TGTGCCAGCAGCTTAGGCGGGAGTCTGAGCTCCTACAATGAGCAGTTCTTC.